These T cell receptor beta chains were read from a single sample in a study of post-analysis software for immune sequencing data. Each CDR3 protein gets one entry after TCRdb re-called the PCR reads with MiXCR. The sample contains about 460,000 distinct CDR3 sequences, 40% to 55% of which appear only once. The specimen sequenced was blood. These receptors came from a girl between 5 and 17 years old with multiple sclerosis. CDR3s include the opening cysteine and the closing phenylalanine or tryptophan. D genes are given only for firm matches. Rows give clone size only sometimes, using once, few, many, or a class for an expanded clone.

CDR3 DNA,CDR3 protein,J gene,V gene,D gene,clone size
TGCAGTGGGGAGCGGGAGACGGAGACCCAGTACTTC,CSGERETETQYF,TRBJ2-5,TRBV20-1,TRBD2,many
TGTGCCAGCAGTCCTAACAGGGAGGAGACCCAGTACTTC,CASSPNREETQYF,TRBJ2-5,TRBV2,NA,few
TGTGCCAGCAGCAAAGGGGGTCCACCCCCGGTCTGGCAGGGGAATTTGGGAGATACGCAGTATTTT,CASSKGGPPPVWQGNLGDTQYF,TRBJ2-3,TRBV21-1,NA,NA
TGTGCCAGCAGCTTAGAACTAGCGGGCTACAATGAGCAGTTCTTC,CASSLELAGYNEQFF,TRBJ2-1,TRBV7-2,TRBD2,few
TGTGCCAGCAGCTTAAGGGGGGCCTCTGGGGCCAACGTCCTGACTTTC,CASSLRGASGANVLTF,TRBJ2-6,TRBV7-6,NA,NA
TGCGCCAGCAGCGCTGGTGGATACTCCTACAATGAGCAGTTCTTC,CASSAGGYSYNEQFF,TRBJ2-1,TRBV5-1,NA,NA
TGTGCAGGACGCAGGGGGTACGAGCAGTACTTC,CAGRRGYEQYF,TRBJ2-7,TRBV6-6,TRBD1,few
TGCAGTGCTAGCACAGGGAAGGATACGCAGTATTTT,CSASTGKDTQYF,TRBJ2-3,TRBV20-1,NA,NA
TGTGCCAGCAGTTCCGCCAGGTGGATGTCCTACAATGAGCAGTTCTTC,CASSSARWMSYNEQFF,TRBJ2-1,TRBV7-9,NA,NA
TGTGCCAGCATTCAGGGTGGCTCCTACGAGCAGTACTTC,CASIQGGSYEQYF,TRBJ2-7,TRBV28,NA,NA
TGTGCCAGCAGTTTTGTTTACTACGAGCAGTACTTC,CASSFVYYEQYF,TRBJ2-7,TRBV12-3/TRBV12-4,NA,few
TGTGCCAGCAGTCCCTCGGGACCCACCTACGAGCAGTACTTC,CASSPSGPTYEQYF,TRBJ2-7,TRBV28,NA,NA
TGCGCCAGCAGCGGCGGTTGGGACAGGGAAGTAGATGGCTACACCTTC,CASSGGWDREVDGYTF,TRBJ1-2,TRBV5-1,TRBD1,NA
TGCAGTGCTAGATCAGGACTAGCGGGAGGGCCCTCCTACGAGCAGTACTTC,CSARSGLAGGPSYEQYF,TRBJ2-7,TRBV20-1,TRBD2,once
TGTGCCAGTACGGGGGGGTGGAGTCAGCCCCAGCATTTT,CASTGGWSQPQHF,TRBJ1-5,TRBV10-3,NA,NA
TGTGCCAGCAGGAGGGACACGGGAAGCACTGAAGCTTTCTTT,CASRRDTGSTEAFF,TRBJ1-1,TRBV6-6,NA,NA
TGCGCCAGCAGCTCCACTAGGCGATCCTACAATGAGCAGTTCTTC,CASSSTRRSYNEQFF,TRBJ2-1,TRBV5-1,NA,NA
TGCGCCAGCAGCTTAGGGACAGGGGGCGCGTTGGGCACTGAAGCTTTCTTT,CASSLGTGGALGTEAFF,TRBJ1-1,TRBV5-1,TRBD1,NA
TGTGCCAGCAGCTTAGAGCCAGGAATGAACACTGAAGCTTTCTTT,CASSLEPGMNTEAFF,TRBJ1-1,TRBV7-2,NA,NA
TGTGCCAGCAGCCAAGGAGGGTCCAAGGGAGCGTACGAGCAGTACTTC,CASSQGGSKGAYEQYF,TRBJ2-7,TRBV4-2,NA,NA
TGTGCCAGCAGTTTTTATGTGGGCAGGGGAGACACTGAAGCTTTCTTT,CASSFYVGRGDTEAFF,TRBJ1-1,TRBV28,NA,NA
TGTGCTAGTGGTTTGGTAATAGGACAGGGGGCATTTGAGCAGTTCTTC,CASGLVIGQGAFEQFF,TRBJ2-1,TRBV12-5,TRBD1,NA
TGTGCCAGCAGCGTAGGAGGGACAGACCCCGAGCAGTACTTC,CASSVGGTDPEQYF,TRBJ2-7,TRBV9,TRBD1,NA
TGTGCCAGCAGCCAAGCGGCAGGGGGTCAGCCCCAGCATTTT,CASSQAAGGQPQHF,TRBJ1-5,TRBV3-1,TRBD1,NA
TGTGCCAGCAGTTTAACAGGCGATCTAGAGGGTACGCAGTATTTT,CASSLTGDLEGTQYF,TRBJ2-3,TRBV25-1,NA,NA
TGTGCCAGCGGCAGGTACGAGCAGTACTTC,CASGRYEQYF,TRBJ2-7,TRBV6-2/TRBV6-3,NA,many
TGTGCCAGCAGTGAAAGCTTAGCGGGAGTATTTGATACGCAGTATTTT,CASSESLAGVFDTQYF,TRBJ2-3,TRBV6-1,TRBD2,once
TGTGCCACCAGTGTGGGCGGGAGGAACACAGATACGCAGTATTTT,CATSVGGRNTDTQYF,TRBJ2-3,TRBV24-1,TRBD2,few
TGTGCCAGCAGCTCTACCGGGATCTACGAGCAGTACTTC,CASSSTGIYEQYF,TRBJ2-7,TRBV28,NA,NA
TGTGCCAGCGGCACCGATAGCGGGAGAAACGAGCAGTACTTC,CASGTDSGRNEQYF,TRBJ2-7,TRBV7-9,TRBD2,NA
TGTGCCAGCAGTGAAGCGGGACTCCTCGATGAGCAGTTCTTC,CASSEAGLLDEQFF,TRBJ2-1,TRBV6-1,NA,NA
TGCAGTGCTAGCGGGAGGGGCAAAAACATTCAGTACTTC,CSASGRGKNIQYF,TRBJ2-4,TRBV20-1,TRBD2,NA
TGTGCCAGCAGTGAAAGACAGGGGGCTGTGGGAGAGACCCAGTACTTC,CASSERQGAVGETQYF,TRBJ2-5,TRBV27,TRBD1,many
TGTGCCAGCTCACCCAGGGACGGGGGCTACACCTTC,CASSPRDGGYTF,TRBJ1-2,TRBV18,NA,NA
TGTGCCAGCAATCGGGCGTCGAACACTGAAGCTTTCTTT,CASNRASNTEAFF,TRBJ1-1,TRBV28,NA,few
TGCAACGTTGAAGGACAGTCCTACGAGCAGTACTTC,CNVEGQSYEQYF,TRBJ2-7,TRBV29-1,NA,NA
TGTGCCAGCAGTTTACAGCTAGCGGGCGAGCAGTACTTC,CASSLQLAGEQYF,TRBJ2-7,TRBV27,TRBD2,few
TGTGCCAGCAGCCCCCCGGAGTATAATTCACCCCTCCACTTT,CASSPPEYNSPLHF,TRBJ1-6,TRBV11-2,NA,once
TGTGCCAGCAGACTGACAGAGTCTAATGAAAAACTGTTTTTT,CASRLTESNEKLFF,TRBJ1-4,TRBV12-3/TRBV12-4,NA,few
TGCAGCGTTGAAGATCTTAGCTCCGGGGCCAACGTCCTGACTTTC,CSVEDLSSGANVLTF,TRBJ2-6,TRBV29-1,NA,few
TGCAGCGTGTTTACGGACAGGGGCTATGGCTACACCTTC,CSVFTDRGYGYTF,TRBJ1-2,TRBV29-1,TRBD1,few
TGTGCCAGCTCACCCTGGGGAGACTACAATGAGCAGTTCTTC,CASSPWGDYNEQFF,TRBJ2-1,TRBV18,NA,NA
TGTGCCAGCAGTGAGGATCATAAAGCTTTCTTT,CASSEDHKAFF,TRBJ1-1,TRBV28,NA,NA
TGTGCCAGCAGTTCCCAGGGAGTCCCTTACAATGAGCAGTTCTTC,CASSSQGVPYNEQFF,TRBJ2-1,TRBV6-5,NA,NA
TGTGCCAGCAGCCTTGGGACTAGCGGGATCGGGGAGCTGTTTTTT,CASSLGTSGIGELFF,TRBJ2-2,TRBV9,TRBD2,NA
TGTGCCAGCAGCCAAGAGCCAGGGGCTAAGAACACTGAAGCTTTCTTT,CASSQEPGAKNTEAFF,TRBJ1-1,TRBV3-1,NA,NA
TGTGCCAGCAGCATGGATGTGCAGCCCCAGCATTTT,CASSMDVQPQHF,TRBJ1-5,TRBV12-3/TRBV12-4,NA,NA
TGCGCCAGCAGCCGTGCTTTGGGACTTGGAAATGAGCAGTTCTTC,CASSRALGLGNEQFF,TRBJ2-1,TRBV5-1,NA,few
TGCAGTGCTAGAGATATAAGACTAGACTTCTCCGAGCAGTACTTC,CSARDIRLDFSEQYF,TRBJ2-7,TRBV20-1,NA,few
TGCGCCAGCAGCTTCTCGGGACTAGCGGCCTACAATGAGCAGTTCTTC,CASSFSGLAAYNEQFF,TRBJ2-1,TRBV5-1,TRBD2,NA
TGTGCCTGGAGTCAAGGGCTCTACGAGCAGTACTTC,CAWSQGLYEQYF,TRBJ2-7,TRBV30,NA,NA